Following are 20 T cell receptor beta chains from one sample sequenced in a study of blood T cell repertoires in COVID-19. Produced via immunoSEQ multiplex PCR; TCRdb's table is partial and in-frame only. In the table there are fewer than 350,000 clones, about 88% of which are singletons. The sequencing sample was made of PBMCs or T cells enriched from blood (not recorded which). The receptor set was obtained from a woman in her fifties or sixties in a cohort exposed to, infected with or recovered from COVID-19 (not recorded which).

The chain carries TRBV7-3 and TRBJ2-1, with D possibly being TRBD2 (6 bases). V was clipped by 6 bases and J by 4 bases, with 10 bases between them. CDR3 length equals 13 residues. CDR1 and CDR2 (germline): SGHTA, FQGTGA. The CDR3: CASSSGVYNEQFF. The CDR3 DNA reads as TGTGCCAGCAGTTCGGGGGTATACAATGAGCAGTTCTTC.

This chain joins TRBV9 and TRBJ1-1; maybe TRBD1 (6 bases). V was cut by 4 bases and J by 1 base, with 14 bases left in between. The CDR3 runs to 15 residues. In germline, CDR1 is SGDLS, CDR2 YYNGEE. For the CDR3, the DNA is TGTGCCAGCAGCTATTATGGACAGACGAACACTGAAGCTTTCTTT. As protein: CASSYYGQTNTEAFF.

This chain uses TRBV19 with TRBJ2-7, with 15 bases lining up with TRBD2. The CDR3 has 18 residues. Germline lookup yields CDR1 LNHDA and CDR2 SQIVND (reference sequence). J lost 5 bases, V lost 5 bases, and 13 bases had no gene match. CDR3 sequence: CASSLRTSGRGVQNEQYF. DNA of the CDR3: TGTGCCAGTAGTCTAAGGACTAGCGGGAGGGGGGTTCAGAACGAGCAGTACTTC.

The CDR3 DNA reads as TGTGCCAGCAGCCACTCCCTGACTAGCGGGTTCTCCTACGAGCAGTACTTC. Translated, it gives CASSHSLTSGFSYEQYF. The chain employs TRBV3-1 (or the pseudogene TRBV3-2) and TRBJ2-7, with 10 bases identical to TRBD2. J was trimmed by 0 bases and V by 3 bases; bases with no gene match: 8. Germline CDR1 and CDR2: LGHDT and YNNKEL (reference sequence). The CDR3 runs 17 residues.

This clone was picked up a small number of times. This chain connects TRBV18 to TRBJ1-1, with D perhaps TRBD1 (5 bases). CDR1 and CDR2 (germline): KGHSH, LQKENI. Trimming pared 1 base from V and 0 bases from J, leaving 21 bases between. The CDR3 has 19 residues. CDR3 sequence (DNA): TGTGCCAGCTCACCACGGGAGGCAGGGATGGCCAACATGAACACTGAAGCTTTCTTT. This sequence encodes CASSPREAGMANMNTEAFF.

V and J are TRBV10-3 and TRBJ2-7, with 12 bases matching TRBD1. CDR3 length equals 15 residues. V gave up 3 bases and J gave up 6 bases; unmatched junction bases: 6. Looked up from germline, CDR1 is ENHRY and CDR2 is SYGVKD. The CDR3 sequence is CAISDGGTGGGEQYF. CDR3 DNA sequence: TGTGCCATCAGTGACGGGGGGACAGGGGGCGGCGAGCAGTACTTC.

The chain couples TRBV9 to TRBJ1-5; TRBD1 aligns across 9 bases. The CDR3 spans 14 residues. Trimming removed 4 bases from V and 7 bases from J; junction bases left unmatched: 6. Germline V gene lookup returns CDR1 SGDLS and CDR2 YYNGEE. CDR3 amino acids: CASSSGTGYQPQHF. For the CDR3, the DNA is TGTGCCAGCAGCTCCGGGACAGGGTACCAGCCCCAGCATTTT.

The chain carries TRBV24-1 and TRBJ1-2, with unresolved D. Germline V lookup: CDR1 KGHDR, CDR2 SFDVKD. The CDR3 length is 13 residues. V lost 9 bases, J lost 7 bases, and 17 bases lay in between. The CDR3 DNA sequence: TGTGCCACCTCACGCCGGGGTTTGGGTGGCTACACCTTC. This codes for CATSRRGLGGYTF.

V is TRBV24-1 and J is TRBJ2-5, with D uncertain. The V and J ends lost 3 bases and 1 base respectively, with 8 bases between them. CDR1 and CDR2 (germline): KGHDR, SFDVKD. The CDR3 spans 14 residues. The CDR3 DNA reads TGTGCCACCAGTGATCCAGGCAGCCAAGAGACCCAGTACTTC. Encoded protein: CATSDPGSQETQYF.

The chain combines TRBV19 with TRBJ1-5; 7 bases line up with TRBD1. From germline, CDR1 is LNHDA and CDR2 SQIVND (reference sequence). The V and J ends lost 9 bases and 5 bases, in that order; junction bases with no gene match: 13. This CDR3 comprises 15 residues. CDR3 sequence reads: CASRVGTAKDQPQHF. In DNA form, the CDR3 reads TGTGCCAGCCGCGTTGGGACAGCGAAGGATCAGCCCCAGCATTTT.

The rearrangement links TRBV2 to TRBJ1-2; 7 bases agree with TRBD1. This CDR3 is 14 amino acids long. V trimming: 8 bases; J trimming: 0 bases; junction bases outside the gene matches: 6. Germline assignment: CDR1 SNHLY and CDR2 FYNNEI. In DNA form, the CDR3 reads TGTGCCAGCTGCCGGGACAGTTCTAACTATGGCTACACCTTC. This translates into CASCRDSSNYGYTF.

This clone was counted a single time. The chain employs TRBV3-1 (or the pseudogene TRBV3-2) and TRBJ1-5; 10 bases are a match to TRBD1. The CDR3 runs 20 residues. Per germline, CDR1 LGHDT and CDR2 YNNKEL (reference sequence). The ends lost 0 bases at V and 4 bases at J; junction bases unmatched: 15. The CDR3 protein is CASSQDGPGQGHLANQPQHF. The CDR3 DNA follows: TGTGCCAGCAGCCAAGATGGACCGGGACAGGGGCATCTGGCGAATCAGCCCCAGCATTTT.

This chain links TRBV11-2 with TRBJ2-7; 8 bases match TRBD1. V shed 4 bases and J 5 bases; nucleotides not matched to a gene: 10. Germline loops: CDR1 SGHAT, CDR2 FQNNGV. This CDR3 region has 15 residues. The CDR3 spells CASSSTGQATHEQYF. The CDR3 region has the DNA TGTGCCAGCAGCTCCACGGGACAGGCGACCCACGAGCAGTACTTC.

The chain recombines TRBV27 with TRBJ1-3, with unresolved D. The CDR3 has 15 residues. The germline gives CDR1 MNHEY, CDR2 SMNVEV (reference sequence). Trimming removed 4 bases from V and 4 bases from J, with 14 bases in between. The CDR3 nucleotides read TGTGCCAGCAGTTCGACAATCCGGTCCGGAAACACCATATATTTT. It translates to CASSSTIRSGNTIYF.

A note on this clone: The CDR3 does not end in the conserved phenylalanine or tryptophan, so this is likely a read error. The limits of the CDR3 on the DNA are not certain, so only TCRdb's listed CDR3 is given. The chain uses TRBV11-3 and TRBJ1-5; the table's D call, TRBD1, has no DNA check behind it. The V gene's germline CDR1 is SGHNT and CDR2 YENEEA. The CDR3 numbers 13 amino acids, ends counted. Here the CDR3 reads CASSLGVLDRLFL.

The chain joins TRBV28 to TRBJ2-6, with D possibly matching TRBD2 (5 bases). With 6 bases removed from V and 0 bases from J, the gap between germline ends came to 9 bases. Germline V gene lookup returns CDR1 MDHEN and CDR2 SYDVKM. There are 15 residues in the CDR3. The CDR3, as DNA: TGTGCCAGCAGCCCCGACTACTCTGGGGCCAACGTCCTGACTTTC. It translates to CASSPDYSGANVLTF.

This clone showed up just once. The chain joins TRBV7-9 to TRBJ2-2; the match to TRBD2 covers 9 bases. The CDR3 is made up of 16 amino acids. CDR1 SEHNR and CDR2 FQNEAQ come from the germline V gene (reference sequence). V lost 6 bases, J lost 7 bases, and 12 bases stayed unmatched. In DNA, the CDR3 is TGTGCCAGCAGGCTAGCGGGGACACTACTGGGCGGGGAGCTGTTTTTT. Amino acid sequence: CASRLAGTLLGGELFF.

The chain combines TRBV13 with TRBJ1-5; perhaps TRBD1 as D (6 bases). This CDR3 contains 14 residues. Germline V CDR1 and CDR2: PRHDT, FYEKMQ (reference sequence). V was clipped by 0 bases and J by 7 bases, with 10 bases between them. The CDR3 protein is CASSLGGGAQPQHF. CDR3 sequence (DNA): TGTGCCAGCAGCTTAGGCGGGGGGGCACAGCCCCAGCATTTT.

The V gene is TRBV30, the J gene TRBJ2-7; no reliable D call. The CDR3 runs to 13 residues. Per germline, CDR1 GTSNPN and CDR2 SVGIG (reference sequence). Trimming took off 0 bases at V and 4 bases at J, with 10 bases between the two ends. CDR3 in amino acids: CAWSVLGRYEQYF. CDR3 DNA sequence: TGTGCCTGGAGTGTACTGGGCAGATACGAGCAGTACTTC.

This chain connects TRBV5-5 to TRBJ2-2; 9 bases map to TRBD2. CDR1 is SGHKS, CDR2 YYEKEE, per germline (reference sequence). Trimming at V came to 4 bases and at J to 4 bases, leaving 14 bases not matched to a gene. The CDR3 is made up of 18 amino acids. As DNA, the CDR3 is TGTGCCAGCAGCCTAACGTGGGCGGGAGGGCCGGTCACCGGGGAGCTGTTTTTT. Its protein is CASSLTWAGGPVTGELFF.